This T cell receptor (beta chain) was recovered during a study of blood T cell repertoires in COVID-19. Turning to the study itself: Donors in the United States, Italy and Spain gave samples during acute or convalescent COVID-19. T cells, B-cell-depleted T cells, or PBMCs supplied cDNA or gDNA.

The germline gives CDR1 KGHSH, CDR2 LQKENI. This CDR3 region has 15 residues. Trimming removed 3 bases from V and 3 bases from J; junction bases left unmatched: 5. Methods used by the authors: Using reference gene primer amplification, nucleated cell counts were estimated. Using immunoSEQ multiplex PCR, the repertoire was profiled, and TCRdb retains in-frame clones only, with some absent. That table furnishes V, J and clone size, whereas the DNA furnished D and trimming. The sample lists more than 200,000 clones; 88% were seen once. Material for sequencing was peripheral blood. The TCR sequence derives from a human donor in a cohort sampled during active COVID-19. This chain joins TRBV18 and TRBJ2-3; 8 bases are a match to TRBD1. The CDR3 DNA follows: TGTGCCAGCTCACCTGACAGGGGAGCAACAGATACGCAGTATTTT. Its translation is CASSPDRGATDTQYF. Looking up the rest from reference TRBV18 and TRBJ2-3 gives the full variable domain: NAGVMQNPRHLVRRRGQEARLRCSPMKGHSHVYWYRQLPEEGLKFMVYLQKENIIDESGMPKERFSAEFPKEGPSILRIQQVVRGDSAAYFCASSPDRGATDTQYFGPGTRLTVL.